This T cell receptor (beta chain) appears in the sequencing data of a study of OX40 agonist ivuxolimab in advanced cancers. Study background: Prior anti-PD-1, anti-PD-L1 or anti-CTLA-4 therapy was allowed; approximately 41% had some.

The repertoire was sequenced with immunoSEQ multiplex PCR; TCRdb's copy has only in-frame clones and lacks some. Of 58,000 or so clones listed, around 89% were seen once; the top ten hold about 11%. Per germline, CDR1 GTSNPN and CDR2 SVGIG (reference sequence). Trimming removed 1 base from V and 1 base from J, with 7 bases in between. This CDR3 comprises 13 residues. The clonotype comes from an adult with an advanced solid tumor such as melanoma, head and neck, liver or kidney cancer. This chain links TRBV30 with TRBJ1-2; D is undetermined. The starting material was CD4+ or CD8+ T cells sorted from blood, obtained in a trial of the OX40 agonist ivuxolimab. CDR3 residues: CAWSDGSNYGYTF. In DNA, the CDR3 is TGTGCCTGGAGTGACGGGAGTAACTATGGCTACACCTTC.